This T cell receptor beta chain was recorded in a study of early T cells in non-severe SARS-CoV-2 infection. The CDR3 is made up of 12 amino acids. The germline gives CDR1 SGHAT, CDR2 FQNNGV. The V and J ends lost 0 bases and 8 bases respectively, with 6 bases between them. Overall study findings and caveats: Missing private and CD4 specificities, VDJdb matching favored anti-spike CD8 responses.

Individually, cDNA molecules had unique molecular identifiers attached to them. TCRdb analysed the 5' RACE reads with MiXCR anew, one entry per CDR3 protein. The sample has just over 60,000 distinct CDR3 sequences, approximately 10% seen once; the top ten hold 1.2%. Comments on this clonotype: The antigen is not known.

Material for sequencing was whole blood. The receptor was isolated from an adult who was a healthcare worker with PCR-confirmed SARS-CoV-2 infection or an uninfected control (not recorded which). The chain couples TRBV11-2 to TRBJ2-3, with D unresolved. CDR3 sequence: CASSLEISTQYF. In nucleotides, the CDR3 is TGTGCCAGCAGCTTAGAGATAAGTACGCAGTATTTT. Combining the CDR3 with reference TRBV11-2 and TRBJ2-3 gives the whole variable domain EAGVAQSPRYKIIEKRQSVAFWCNPISGHATLYWYQQILGQGPKLLIQFQNNGVVDDSQLPKDRFSAERLKGVDSTLKIQPAKLEDSAVYLCASSLEISTQYFGPGTRLTVL.